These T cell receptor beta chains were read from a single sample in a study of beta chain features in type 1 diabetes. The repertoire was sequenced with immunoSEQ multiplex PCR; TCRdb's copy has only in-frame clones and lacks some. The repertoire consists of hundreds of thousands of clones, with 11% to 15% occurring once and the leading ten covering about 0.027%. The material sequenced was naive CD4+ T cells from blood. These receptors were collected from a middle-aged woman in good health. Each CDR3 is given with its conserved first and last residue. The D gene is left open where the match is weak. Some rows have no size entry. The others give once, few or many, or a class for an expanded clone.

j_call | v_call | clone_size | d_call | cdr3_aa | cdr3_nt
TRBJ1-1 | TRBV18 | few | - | CASSRLGGNTEAFF | TGTGCCAGCTCACGATTGGGGGGTAACACTGAAGCTTTCTTT
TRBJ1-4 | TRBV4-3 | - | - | CASSQAAGLEKLFF | TGCGCCAGCAGCCAGGCCGCTGGACTGGAAAAACTGTTTTTT
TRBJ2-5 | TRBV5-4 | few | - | CASSLDLGGETQYF | TGTGCCAGCAGCTTGGACCTCGGGGGAGAGACCCAGTACTTC
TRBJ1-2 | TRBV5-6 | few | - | CASSPRRVYGYTF | TGTGCCAGCAGCCCCAGGCGGGTCTATGGCTACACCTTC
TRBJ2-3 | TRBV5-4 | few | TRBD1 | CASSNPGQGLYTDTQYF | TGTGCCAGCAGCAATCCGGGACAGGGCCTTTACACAGATACGCAGTATTTT
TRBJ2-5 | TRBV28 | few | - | CASTSGGPETQYF | TGTGCCAGCACATCCGGGGGGCCGGAGACCCAGTACTTC
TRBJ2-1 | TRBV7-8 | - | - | CASSLMDGASILEQFF | TGTGCCAGCAGCTTAATGGATGGGGCCAGCATACTGGAGCAGTTCTTC
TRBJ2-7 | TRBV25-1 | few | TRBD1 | CASSDPTGASYEQYF | TGTGCCAGCAGTGATCCGACAGGGGCCTCTTACGAGCAGTACTTC
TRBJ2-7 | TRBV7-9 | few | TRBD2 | CASSPGTSGEQYF | TGTGCCAGCAGCCCCGGGACTAGCGGGGAGCAGTACTTC
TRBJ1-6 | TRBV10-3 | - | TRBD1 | CAAGQKSNSPLHF | TGTGCCGCGGGACAGAAAAGCAATTCACCCCTCCACTTT
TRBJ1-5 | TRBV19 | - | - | CASSIGGQMYQPQHF | TGTGCCAGTAGTATCGGTGGACAGATGTATCAGCCCCAGCATTTT
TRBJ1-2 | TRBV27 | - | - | CASSPQGTGYTF | TGTGCCAGCAGTCCTCAGGGTACTGGCTACACCTTC
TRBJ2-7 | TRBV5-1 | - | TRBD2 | CASSSSSGGPQMRQYF | TGCGCCAGCAGCTCATCTAGCGGGGGGCCCCAAATGCGGCAGTACTTC
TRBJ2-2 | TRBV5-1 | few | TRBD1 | CASSQDRETGELFF | TGCGCCAGCAGCCAGGACAGGGAGACCGGGGAGCTGTTTTTT
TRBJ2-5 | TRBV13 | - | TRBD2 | CASSLEVAGGPSQYF | TGTGCCAGCAGCTTAGAGGTAGCGGGGGGACCAAGCCAGTACTTC
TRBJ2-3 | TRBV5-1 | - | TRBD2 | CASSSGRDTQYF | TGCGCCAGCAGCTCCGGGAGGGATACGCAGTATTTT
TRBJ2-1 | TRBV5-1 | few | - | CASSFGGTDYNEQFF | TGCGCCAGCAGCTTTGGAGGGACAGATTACAATGAGCAGTTCTTC
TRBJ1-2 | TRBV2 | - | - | CASSEARGYTF | TGTGCCAGCAGTGAGGCCAGGGGCTACACCTTC
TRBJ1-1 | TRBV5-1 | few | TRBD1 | CASSLGRTGGGTEAFF | TGCGCCAGCAGCTTGGGTCGGACAGGGGGGGGCACTGAAGCTTTCTTT
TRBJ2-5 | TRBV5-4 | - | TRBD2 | CASSSAKLAGGPETQYF | TGTGCCAGCAGCTCAGCCAAACTAGCGGGGGGGCCAGAGACCCAGTACTTC
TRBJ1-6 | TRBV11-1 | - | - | CASSARTRNSPLHF | TGTGCCAGCAGCGCCCGAACGAGGAATTCACCCCTCCACTTT
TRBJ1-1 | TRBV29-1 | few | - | CSARGDTEAFF | TGCAGCGCCCGGGGGGACACGGAAGCTTTCTTT
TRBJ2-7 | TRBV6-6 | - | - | CASSSHLEDEQYF | TGTGCCAGCAGTTCCCACCTGGAGGACGAGCAGTACTTC
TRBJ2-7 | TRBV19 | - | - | CASSIASGPQSYEQYF | TGTGCCAGTAGTATAGCTTCTGGCCCCCAATCCTACGAGCAGTACTTC
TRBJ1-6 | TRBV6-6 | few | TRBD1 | CASSPGQSVNSPLHF | TGTGCCAGCAGTCCGGGACAGAGCGTTAATTCACCCCTCCACTTT
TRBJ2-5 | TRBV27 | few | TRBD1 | CASSPRRSDRKYRTQYF | TGTGCCAGCAGTCCGCGAAGATCGGACAGGAAATATAGGACCCAGTACTTC
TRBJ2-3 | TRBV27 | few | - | CASSLRGPRDTQYF | TGTGCCAGCAGTTTACGTGGCCCTAGAGATACGCAGTATTTT
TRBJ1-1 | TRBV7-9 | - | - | CASRRVTEAFF | TGTGCCAGCCGGCGGGTAACTGAAGCTTTCTTT
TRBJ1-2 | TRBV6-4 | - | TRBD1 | CASSADRGAANYGYTF | TGTGCCAGCAGTGCAGACAGGGGGGCAGCTAACTATGGCTACACCTTC
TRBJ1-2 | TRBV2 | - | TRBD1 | CASSEAGTGRKGYTF | TGTGCCAGCAGTGAAGCCGGGACAGGGAGGAAAGGCTACACCTTC
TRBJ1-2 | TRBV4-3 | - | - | CASSQDLRFINYGYTF | TGCGCCAGCAGCCAAGACCTGCGATTCATTAACTATGGCTACACCTTC
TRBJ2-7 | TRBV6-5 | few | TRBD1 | CASSYSGQGDSYEQYF | TGTGCCAGCAGTTACTCGGGACAGGGCGACTCCTACGAGCAGTACTTC